This T cell receptor beta chain was recovered during a study of cytomegalovirus exposure and HLA in healthy donors. Study-level information: As released early, the data held 85 million to 95 million unique TCRs from HLA-typed donors. Broader study findings: The authors judged a highly shared variant cluster likely a sequencing artifact.

Of note for this clone: Its antigen is undetermined.

The PCR had 60 Vbeta and 13 Jbeta primers. Clones were sequenced by immunoSEQ multiplex PCR, and TCRdb holds only the in-frame ones, with some missing. The sample records around 120,000 clones, about three quarters being singletons. The sequence came from a female donor in good health and CMV-seropositive. The sample taken for sequencing was PBMCs.

The CDR3 DNA reads as TGTGCCAGCAGCCGGGGAACGAGCGGCGACACTGAAGCTTTCTTT. Its protein is CASSRGTSGDTEAFF. The chain is built from TRBV4-2 and TRBJ1-1; D is unresolved. V shed 4 bases and J shed 3 bases, with 15 bases lying between them. The length of the CDR3 is 15 residues. Germline V CDR1 and CDR2: LGHNA, YNFKEQ.